This T cell receptor beta chain was recorded in a study of cytomegalovirus exposure and HLA in healthy donors. Study results and caveats: The sole available immune exposure information was CMV serostatus.

Vbeta (60) and Jbeta (13) primers were used in the PCR. Per the original data handling: A later analysis counted around 80 million unique TCR beta chains, 10 million to 12 million shared. The repertoire was sequenced with immunoSEQ multiplex PCR; TCRdb's copy has only in-frame clones and lacks some. For V, J and clone size, that table is used; D and trimming come from the DNA. Among under 150,000 clones listed, approximately 83% were seen once. There are 12 residues in the CDR3. Germline V CDR1 and CDR2: GTSNPN, SVGIG (reference sequence). Trimming removed 8 bases from V and 3 bases from J; junction bases left unmatched: 3. A word on this clone: As yet, its antigen is unknown.

This receptor was obtained from a male donor in good health and CMV-seronegative. The material sequenced was PBMCs. The chain has TRBV30 and TRBJ2-7; 11 nucleotides line up with TRBD1. CDR3: CAGTGGIYEQYF. CDR3 sequence (DNA): TGTGCCGGGACAGGGGGTATCTACGAGCAGTACTTC. The full variable domain, rest sourced from reference TRBV30 and TRBJ2-7, is SQTIHQWPATLVQPVGSPLSLECTVEGTSNPNLYWYRQAAGRGLQLLFYSVGIGQISSEVPQNLSASRPQDRQFILSSKKLLLSDSGFYLCAGTGGIYEQYFGPGTRLTVT.